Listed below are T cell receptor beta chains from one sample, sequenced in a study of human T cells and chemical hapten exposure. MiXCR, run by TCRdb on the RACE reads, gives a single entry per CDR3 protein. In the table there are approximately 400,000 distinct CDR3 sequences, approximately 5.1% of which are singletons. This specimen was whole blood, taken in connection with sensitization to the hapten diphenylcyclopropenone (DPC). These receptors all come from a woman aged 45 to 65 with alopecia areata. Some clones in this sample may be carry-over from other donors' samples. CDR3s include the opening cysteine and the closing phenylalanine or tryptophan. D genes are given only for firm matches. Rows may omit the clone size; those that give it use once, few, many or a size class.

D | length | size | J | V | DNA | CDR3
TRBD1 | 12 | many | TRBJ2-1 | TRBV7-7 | TGTGCCAGCAGCTTACCAGGGGGAGAGCAGTTCTTC | CASSLPGGEQFF
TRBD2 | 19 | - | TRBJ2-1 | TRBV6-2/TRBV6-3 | TGTGCCAGCAGTTACAGGGGCAGGGGCCGACTAGCGGGAGGCAATGAGCAGTTCTTC | CASSYRGRGRLAGGNEQFF
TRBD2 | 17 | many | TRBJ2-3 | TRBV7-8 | TGTGCCAGCAGCACGCCGGGACTAGGGTCTAGCACAGATACGCAGTATTTT | CASSTPGLGSSTDTQYF
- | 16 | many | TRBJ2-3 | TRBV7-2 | TGTGCCAGCAGCTCCCGGAGCGTTGGGTGGGCAGATACGCAGTATTTT | CASSSRSVGWADTQYF
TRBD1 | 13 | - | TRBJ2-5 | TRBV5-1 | TGCGCCAGCTTGGGGACAGCACAAGAGACCCAGTACTTC | CASLGTAQETQYF
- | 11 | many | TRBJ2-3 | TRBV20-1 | TGCAGTGCTAGTAAGGAAGATACGCAGTATTTT | CSASKEDTQYF
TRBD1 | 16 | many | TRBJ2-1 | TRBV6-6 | TGTGCCAGCAGTCCCCACGATCAGGGGGCGGGCAATGAGCAGTTCTTC | CASSPHDQGAGNEQFF
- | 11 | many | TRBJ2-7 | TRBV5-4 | TGTGCCAGCAGCTCCCGTGACGAGCAGTACTTC | CASSSRDEQYF
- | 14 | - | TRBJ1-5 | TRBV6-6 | TGTGCCAGCAGTGTCTCCGGGGGGGATCAGCCCCAGCATTTT | CASSVSGGDQPQHF
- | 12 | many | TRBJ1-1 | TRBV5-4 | TGTGCCAGCAGAGGGACAAGCCTCGAAGCTTTCTTT | CASRGTSLEAFF
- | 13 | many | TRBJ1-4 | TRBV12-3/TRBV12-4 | TGTGCCAGCATGGGTGGGGATGTCGAAAAACTGTTTTTT | CASMGGDVEKLFF
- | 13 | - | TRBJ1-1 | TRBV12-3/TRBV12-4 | TGTGCCAGCAGGGACAGCGCCCGAGCCGAAGCTTTCTTT | CASRDSARAEAFF
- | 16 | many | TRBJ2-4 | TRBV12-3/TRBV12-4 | TGTGCCAGCAGTTTACCCCTGACAGGTCCCAAAAACATTCAGTACTTC | CASSLPLTGPKNIQYF
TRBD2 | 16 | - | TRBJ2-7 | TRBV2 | TGTGCCAGCAGTTTGTATGGGACTAGCGGCCCCTACGAGCAGTACTTC | CASSLYGTSGPYEQYF
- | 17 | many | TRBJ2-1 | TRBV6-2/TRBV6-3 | TGTGCCAGCAGTTTCTTCGCAGGAGGTGGGGTAGGGAATGAGCAGTTCTTC | CASSFFAGGGVGNEQFF
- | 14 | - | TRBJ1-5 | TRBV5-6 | TGTGCCAGCAGCCCTGGACATTCCAATCAGCCCCAGCATTTT | CASSPGHSNQPQHF
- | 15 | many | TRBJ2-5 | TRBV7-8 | TGTGCCAGCAGCCCAGACGTTTGGGAACAAGAGACCCAGTACTTC | CASSPDVWEQETQYF
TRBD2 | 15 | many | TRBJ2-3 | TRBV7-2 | TGTGCCAGCAGCTCACGGACTAGCAGCACAGATACGCAGTATTTT | CASSSRTSSTDTQYF
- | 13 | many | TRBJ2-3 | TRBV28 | TGTGCCAGCAGTTTGGACAACACAGATACGCAGTATTTT | CASSLDNTDTQYF
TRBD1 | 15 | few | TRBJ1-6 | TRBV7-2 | TGTGCCAGCAGCTACACCGGGACAGGGGGTTCACCCCTCCACTTT | CASSYTGTGGSPLHF
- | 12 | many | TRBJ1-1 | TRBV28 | TGTGCCAGCAGCAGGACAAGGAGTGAAGCTTTCTTT | CASSRTRSEAFF
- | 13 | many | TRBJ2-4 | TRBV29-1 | TGCAGCGTTGGTGGAGAGGCCAAAAACATTCAGTACTTC | CSVGGEAKNIQYF
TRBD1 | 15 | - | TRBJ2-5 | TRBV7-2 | TGTGCCAGCAGCTCCGGACAGGGCTTCCAAGAGACCCAGTACTTC | CASSSGQGFQETQYF
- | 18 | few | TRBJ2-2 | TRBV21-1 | TGTGCCAGCAGCTTCCAACCCCGGCCCTGGGCAAACACCGGGGAGCTGTTTTTT | CASSFQPRPWANTGELFF
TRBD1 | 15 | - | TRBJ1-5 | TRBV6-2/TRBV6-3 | TGTGCCAGCAAAACTCTGGGACAGTCCAATCAGCCCCAGCATTTT | CASKTLGQSNQPQHF
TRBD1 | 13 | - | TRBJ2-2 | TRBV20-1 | TGCAGTGCTCCGGGACAGGGATCCGGGGAGCTGTTTTTT | CSAPGQGSGELFF
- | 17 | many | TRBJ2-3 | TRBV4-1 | TGCGCCAGCAGCCCAGGGAGGCGGGGGCGAGGCACAGATACGCAGTATTTT | CASSPGRRGRGTDTQYF
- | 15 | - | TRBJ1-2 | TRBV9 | TGTGCCAGCAGCACAGGGTCGATTTCCTCCTATGGCTACACCTTC | CASSTGSISSYGYTF
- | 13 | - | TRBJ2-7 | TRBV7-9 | TGTGCCAGCAGCTGGGAGGACCCCTACGAGCAGTACTTC | CASSWEDPYEQYF
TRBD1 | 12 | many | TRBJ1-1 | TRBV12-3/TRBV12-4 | TGTGCCAGCAGTTGGGACAGGGCTGAAGCTTTCTTT | CASSWDRAEAFF
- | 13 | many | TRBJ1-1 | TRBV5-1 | TGCGCCAGCAGCTCCTTCCCGGGGGCTGAAGCTTTCTTT | CASSSFPGAEAFF
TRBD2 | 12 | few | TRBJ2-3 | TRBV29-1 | TGCAGCGTTGGTGGGGGGGTAGATACGCAGTATTTT | CSVGGGVDTQYF
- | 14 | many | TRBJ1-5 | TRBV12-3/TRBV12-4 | TGTGCCAGCAGTTTCGCGTCTAGCAATCAGCCCCAGCATTTT | CASSFASSNQPQHF
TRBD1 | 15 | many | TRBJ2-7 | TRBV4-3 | TGCGCCAGCAGCCCGGGGACAGTAGGATCCTACGAGCAGTACTTC | CASSPGTVGSYEQYF
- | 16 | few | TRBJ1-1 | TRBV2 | TGTGCCAGCAGTGTCAGCGGGACATTTTTGAGTACTGAAGCTTTCTTT | CASSVSGTFLSTEAFF
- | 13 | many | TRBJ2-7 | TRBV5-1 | TGCGCCAGCAGCTTGCATCCAGGGGACGAGCAGTACTTC | CASSLHPGDEQYF
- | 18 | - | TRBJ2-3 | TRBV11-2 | TGTGCCAGCAGCTTAGTAGGTGCGCGGGACCTACGCACAGATACGCAGTATTTT | CASSLVGARDLRTDTQYF
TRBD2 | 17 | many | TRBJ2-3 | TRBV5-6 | TGTGCCAGCAGCTTGACTAGCGGGGGGGCAGAGGGAGATACGCAGTATTTT | CASSLTSGGAEGDTQYF
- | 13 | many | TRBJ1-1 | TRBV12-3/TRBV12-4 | TGTGCCAGCAGTTTTCCCCCGAACCCTGAAGCTTTCTTT | CASSFPPNPEAFF
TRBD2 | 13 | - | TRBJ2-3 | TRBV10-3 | TGTGCCATTAGCGGGAGGGCCACAGATACGCAGTATTTT | CAISGRATDTQYF
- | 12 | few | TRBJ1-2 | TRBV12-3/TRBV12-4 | TGTGCCAGCAGCCAGACAGTCTATGGCTACACCTTC | CASSQTVYGYTF
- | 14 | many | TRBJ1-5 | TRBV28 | TGTGCCAGCATAGAGGCGAGATCAGATCAGCCCCAGCATTTT | CASIEARSDQPQHF
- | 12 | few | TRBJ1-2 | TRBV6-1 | TGTGCCCGGGGGGCCAGAGACTATGGCTACACCTTC | CARGARDYGYTF
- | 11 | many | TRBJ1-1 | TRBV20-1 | TGCAGTGGTAACAGGGACGCTGAAGCTTTCTTT | CSGNRDAEAFF
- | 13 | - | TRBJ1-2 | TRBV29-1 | TGCAGCGAACGGGAGCAGGGTAACTATGGCTACACCTTC | CSEREQGNYGYTF
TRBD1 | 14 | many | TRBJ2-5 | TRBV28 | TGTGCCAGCACAGCTTCGGACAGGCAAGAGACCCAGTACTTC | CASTASDRQETQYF
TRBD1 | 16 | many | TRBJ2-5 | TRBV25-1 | TGTGCCAGCAGTGCTGTGACAGGGGGAATAGGAGAGACCCAGTACTTC | CASSAVTGGIGETQYF
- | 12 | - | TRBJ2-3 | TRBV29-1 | TGCAGCGTTACATCAGGGTCTGATACGCAGTATTTT | CSVTSGSDTQYF
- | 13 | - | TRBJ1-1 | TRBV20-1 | TGCAGTGCTATAGAGTGGGGGACGACTGAAGCTTTCTTT | CSAIEWGTTEAFF
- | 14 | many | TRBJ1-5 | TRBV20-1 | TGCAGTGCTACCCTTCAACAGGGTAATCAGCCCCAGCATTTT | CSATLQQGNQPQHF
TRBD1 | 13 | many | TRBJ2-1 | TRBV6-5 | TGTGCCAGCAGCGTGGAAGGGGGCTATGAGCAGTTCTTC | CASSVEGGYEQFF
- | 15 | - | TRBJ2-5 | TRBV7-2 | TGTGCCAGCAGCGCCCTCGGACGGGGGCAGGAGACCCAGTACTTC | CASSALGRGQETQYF
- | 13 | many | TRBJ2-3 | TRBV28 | TGTGCCAGCAGCGTGGGGGTGGCAGATACGCAGTATTTT | CASSVGVADTQYF
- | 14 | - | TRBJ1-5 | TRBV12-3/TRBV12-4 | TGTGCCAGCAGTCCAGGGGATGGTGGTCAGCCCCAGCATTTT | CASSPGDGGQPQHF
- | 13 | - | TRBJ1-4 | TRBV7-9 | TGTGCCAGCAGCTTGGAGGCCGCGGAAAAACTGTTTTTT | CASSLEAAEKLFF
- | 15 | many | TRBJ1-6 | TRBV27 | TGTGCCAGCTCCGGCCGCCGGATCGGGGATTCACCCCTCCACTTT | CASSGRRIGDSPLHF
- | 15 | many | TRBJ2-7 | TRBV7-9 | TGTGCCAGCAGGTCCCTCGACAGTGATTCCTACGAGCAGTACTTC | CASRSLDSDSYEQYF
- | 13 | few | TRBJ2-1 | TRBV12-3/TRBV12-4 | TGTGCCAGCAGTTTGTACCCCGTGGATGAGCAGTTCTTC | CASSLYPVDEQFF
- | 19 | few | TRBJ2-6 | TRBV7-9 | TGTGCCAGCAGCTTATCGGCAGTGGACCTAAGCTCTGGGGCCAACGTCCTGACTTTC | CASSLSAVDLSSGANVLTF
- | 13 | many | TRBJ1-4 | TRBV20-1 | TGCAGTGCTAGTTACAGGGCGAATGAAAAACTGTTTTTT | CSASYRANEKLFF